These 23 T cell receptor beta chains were all obtained from the same sample, sequenced in a study of beta chain features in type 1 diabetes. Investigators reverse transcribed all isolated RNA, so they sequenced expressed TCRB transcripts. Data came from immunoSEQ multiplex PCR; TCRdb stores just in-frame clones and leaves some out. This sample has about 140,000 clones, with around 7% found just once. The sequenced sample consisted of central memory CD4+ T cells from blood. These receptor sequences come from a woman aged 25 to 39 in good health.

The chain is built from TRBV7-2 and TRBJ1-2; 8 bases fit TRBD1. Germline V lookup: CDR1 SGHTA, CDR2 FQGNSA. This CDR3 comprises 16 residues. The junction had 16 bases not matched to a gene; V was cut back by 5 bases and J by 8 bases. DNA of the CDR3: TGTGCCAGCAGCCAAGAAGGTGGCAGGGGGCGCGTCGGCTACACCTTC. Translation gives CASSQEGGRGRVGYTF. The complete variable domain, with remaining parts taken from reference TRBV7-2 and TRBJ1-2, reads GAGVSQSPSNKVTEKGKDVELRCDPISGHTALYWYRQSLGQGLEFLIYFQGNSAPDKSGLPSDRFSAERTGGSVSTLTIQRTQQEDSAVYLCASSQEGGRGRVGYTFGSGTRLTVV.

The V call is TRBV19, the J call TRBJ2-1; a possible D gene is TRBD1 (6 bases). This CDR3 has 14 amino acids. CDR1 is LNHDA and CDR2 is SQIVND in the germline V gene (reference sequence). V was trimmed by 6 bases and J by 10 bases, leaving 19 bases between them. CDR3: CASRNQQGFPEQFF. CDR3 in DNA: TGTGCCAGTAGAAATCAACAGGGTTTCCCCGAGCAGTTCTTC.

This clone has only a few counts. The rearrangement links TRBV28 to TRBJ2-7, with D possibly being TRBD2 (5 bases). The ends were cut back, 2 bases at V and 6 bases at J, with 17 bases in the middle. This CDR3 has 15 amino acids. Per germline, CDR1 MDHEN and CDR2 SYDVKM. CDR3 sequence reads: CASSLSRRSGAEQYF. The CDR3 coding sequence is TGTGCCAGCAGTTTAAGTAGGAGGAGCGGTGCCGAGCAGTACTTC.

The chain employs TRBV7-9 and TRBJ2-7, with 11 bases identical to TRBD2. The CDR3 spans 18 residues. Germline-derived CDR1 and CDR2 are SEHNR and FQNEAQ (reference sequence). Trimming cost V 3 bases and J 3 bases; bases outside gene matches: 13. This CDR3 is CASSFSGREVEKGYEQYF. The CDR3 DNA sequence: TGTGCCAGCAGCTTTAGCGGGAGGGAAGTGGAGAAAGGCTACGAGCAGTACTTC.

The chain uses TRBV28 and TRBJ2-2, with TRBD2 as a possible D gene (5 bases). Germline CDR1 reads MDHEN; CDR2 reads SYDVKM. The length of the CDR3 is 15 residues. Trimming removed 6 bases from V and 3 bases from J, with 14 bases in between. The CDR3 nucleotides read TGTGCCAGCAGGCGGGCAGCTGGTTACACCGGGGAGCTGTTTTTT. Its protein product is CASRRAAGYTGELFF.

This clone came up a few times. V usage is TRBV4-3 and J usage is TRBJ2-2, with 7 bases identical to TRBD2. Germline V gene lookup returns CDR1 LGHNA and CDR2 YSLEER. The CDR3 has 16 amino acids. V gave up 1 base and J gave up 1 base; unmatched junction bases: 3. CDR3 coding DNA: TGCGCCAGCAGCCAAGCAGGGAGGGAGAACACCGGGGAGCTGTTTTTT. It yields the protein CASSQAGRENTGELFF.

This clone was seen more than once but under ten times. The rearrangement joins TRBV7-9 to TRBJ1-1; D uncertain. Germline V gene data show CDR1 as SEHNR and CDR2 as FQNEAQ (reference sequence). The CDR3 runs to 13 residues. Trimming stripped 1 base from V and 9 bases from J, with 12 bases between. CDR3 residues: CASSLESPIKAFF. CDR3 DNA sequence: TGTGCCAGCAGCTTAGAGAGCCCCATCAAAGCTTTCTTT.

The chain couples TRBV5-1 to TRBJ2-7, with 9 nucleotides matching TRBD2. The CDR3 is 14 amino acids. After removal of 2 bases from V and 5 bases from J, the junction contained 5 bases not matched to a gene. The germline V gene encodes CDR1 SGHRS and CDR2 YFSETQ. CDR3 amino acids: CASSLLAGSNEQYF. Here the CDR3 DNA reads TGCGCCAGCAGCTTACTAGCGGGTTCCAACGAGCAGTACTTC. The variable domain in full, with the rest retrieved from reference TRBV5-1 and TRBJ2-7, is KAGVTQTPRYLIKTRGQQVTLSCSPISGHRSVSWYQQTPGQGLQFLFEYFSETQRNKGNFPGRFSGRQFSNSRSEMNVSTLELGDSALYLCASSLLAGSNEQYFGPGTRLTVT.

The V gene is TRBV28, the J gene TRBJ2-3; TRBD1 matches 9 bases. Germline V gene lookup returns CDR1 MDHEN and CDR2 SYDVKM. Losses at the gene ends were 4 bases for V and 5 bases for J; bases not matched to a gene: 4. The CDR3 spans 14 residues. CDR3 DNA: TGTGCCAGCAGTTATGGGACAGGGAAAGATACGCAGTATTTT. It specifies CASSYGTGKDTQYF.

The J gene is TRBJ2-7, the V gene TRBV18; 7 nucleotides line up with TRBD2. Germline-derived CDR1 and CDR2 are KGHSH and LQKENI. The CDR3 is 14 residues long. Trimming at V came to 2 bases and at J to 1 base, leaving 2 bases not matched to a gene. This CDR3 is CASSPAGRSYEQYF. DNA of the CDR3: TGTGCCAGCTCACCAGCCGGGAGGTCCTACGAGCAGTACTTC.

This clone was seen more than once but under ten times. Other DNA sequences within the sample encode an identical CDR3. The J gene is TRBJ1-5, the V gene TRBV28; D is possibly TRBD1 (5 bases). V lost 4 bases and J 1 base, leaving 11 bases between the germline ends. Germline V lookup: CDR1 MDHEN, CDR2 SYDVKM. The CDR3 spans 15 residues. This chain's CDR3 is CASSSQGTSNQPQHF. In DNA, the CDR3 is TGTGCCAGCAGTTCCCAGGGTACCAGCAATCAGCCCCAGCATTTT.

The chain employs TRBV29-1 and TRBJ2-1; D is possibly TRBD2 (5 bases). Trimming shortened V by 4 bases and J by 10 bases, and 17 bases separated the two germline ends. CDR3 length equals 13 residues. The germline V gene has CDR1 SQVTM and CDR2 ANQGSEA. This CDR3 reads CSVVAGPGGEQFF. Written as DNA, the CDR3 is TGCAGCGTTGTCGCGGGCCCGGGCGGGGAGCAGTTCTTC.

The rearrangement links TRBV7-2 to TRBJ1-1; D is possibly TRBD1 (5 bases). Per germline, CDR1 SGHTA and CDR2 FQGNSA. The CDR3 sequence is 15 residues long. V was shortened by 1 base and J by 5 bases, with 14 bases between the two germline ends. The CDR3 coding sequence is TGTGCCAGCAGCTTAGTTGAGCGGGGCTGGACTGAAGCTTTCTTT. Translating it yields CASSLVERGWTEAFF.

This clone was found a few times. The CDR3: CASNQQGADKAFF. In DNA, the CDR3 is TGTGCCAGCAACCAACAGGGGGCGGATAAAGCTTTCTTT. The chain uses TRBV28 and TRBJ1-1; 9 positions agree with TRBD1. This CDR3 comprises 13 residues. Germline CDR1 MDHEN, CDR2 SYDVKM. J lost 9 bases, V lost 7 bases, and 9 bases had no gene match.

This clone was picked up a small number of times. This chain joins TRBV18 and TRBJ2-1; the match to TRBD1 covers 8 bases. The CDR3 has 17 amino acids. J was trimmed by 0 bases and V by 0 bases; bases with no gene match: 4. Looked up from germline, CDR1 is KGHSH and CDR2 is LQKENI. The CDR3 bases are TGTGCCAGCTCACCACCGGGACAGGCGAGCTCCTACAATGAGCAGTTCTTC. Encoded protein: CASSPPGQASSYNEQFF.

This clone came up a few times. DNA for the CDR3: TGTGCCAGCAGCTGGTTATTGGGCGGGACGCTCAATGAGCAGTTCTTC. Translated: CASSWLLGGTLNEQFF. The V and J genes are TRBV7-2 and TRBJ2-1, with D possibly TRBD2 on 6 matching bases. Germline CDR1 reads SGHTA; CDR2 reads FQGNSA. This CDR3 has 16 residues. V gave up 4 bases and J gave up 6 bases, with 19 bases separating them.

This clone was picked up a small number of times. V usage is TRBV28 and J usage is TRBJ2-7, with D perhaps TRBD2 (7 bases). V was shortened by 7 bases and J by 5 bases, with 18 bases between the two germline ends. This CDR3 spans 14 amino acids. CDR1 and CDR2 (germline): MDHEN, SYDVKM. CDR3 sequence (DNA): TGTGCCAGCATCCCCCATGGGGGGGGCGACGAGCAGTACTTC. Translated: CASIPHGGGDEQYF.

The chain recombines TRBV18 with TRBJ1-2; D possibly corresponds to TRBD1 (5 bases). Germline loops: CDR1 KGHSH, CDR2 LQKENI. Between the trimmed V and J ends, which lost 3 bases and 4 bases, there was a span of 12 bases. CDR3 length equals 14 residues. The CDR3 protein is CASSPDTYIYGYTF. DNA for the CDR3: TGTGCCAGCTCACCGGACACCTACATCTATGGCTACACCTTC.

V usage is TRBV6-5 and J usage is TRBJ2-1; 8 positions agree with TRBD2. CDR1 is MNHEY and CDR2 is SVGAGI in the germline V gene. With V trimmed by 7 bases and J by 5 bases, 7 bases remained unmatched. This CDR3 is built from 14 residues. The CDR3 nucleotides read TGTGCCAGCACAGGCCTAGCGGGTAACAATGAGCAGTTCTTC. As protein: CASTGLAGNNEQFF.

This clone occurred many times. V and J are TRBV29-1 and TRBJ1-1, with a weak D call TRBD1 (6 bases). Germline V gene sequence: CDR1 SQVTM, CDR2 ANQGSEA. V was clipped by 4 bases and J by 6 bases, with 15 bases between them. This CDR3 has 13 residues. Here the CDR3 reads CSVAPMGAAEAFF. In DNA form, the CDR3 reads TGCAGCGTTGCCCCCATGGGGGCCGCTGAAGCTTTCTTT.

The chain employs TRBV11-2 and TRBJ2-2; D might be TRBD2 (6 bases). This CDR3 region has 15 residues. Germline V lookup: CDR1 SGHAT, CDR2 FQNNGV. Trimming removed 1 base from V and 0 bases from J, with 6 bases in between. Here the CDR3 DNA reads TGTGCCAGCAGCTTAGGCGGGGCGAACACCGGGGAGCTGTTTTTT. Its translation: CASSLGGANTGELFF.

This clone occurred a few times. V is TRBV19 and J is TRBJ1-2, with 8 positions matching TRBD1. Germline V lookup: CDR1 LNHDA, CDR2 SQIVND (reference sequence). CDR3 length equals 17 residues. V shed 4 bases and J 2 bases; nucleotides not matched to a gene: 12. The CDR3 bases are TGTGCCAGTAGTAAACCCGGGACAGGCGTATCAAACTATGGCTACACCTTC. Protein product: CASSKPGTGVSNYGYTF.

Concerning this clone itself: The sample contains more than one DNA sequence encoding this CDR3. The rearrangement joins TRBV7-3 to TRBJ2-3; a weak D match, TRBD1 (5 bases). Deletions cut 5 bases from V and 0 bases from J, with 9 bases between. The CDR3 covers 14 residues. Germline assignment: CDR1 SGHTA and CDR2 FQGTGA. The CDR3, as DNA: TGTGCCAGCAGCGTGACAGCAAGCACAGATACGCAGTATTTT. Encoded protein: CASSVTASTDTQYF.